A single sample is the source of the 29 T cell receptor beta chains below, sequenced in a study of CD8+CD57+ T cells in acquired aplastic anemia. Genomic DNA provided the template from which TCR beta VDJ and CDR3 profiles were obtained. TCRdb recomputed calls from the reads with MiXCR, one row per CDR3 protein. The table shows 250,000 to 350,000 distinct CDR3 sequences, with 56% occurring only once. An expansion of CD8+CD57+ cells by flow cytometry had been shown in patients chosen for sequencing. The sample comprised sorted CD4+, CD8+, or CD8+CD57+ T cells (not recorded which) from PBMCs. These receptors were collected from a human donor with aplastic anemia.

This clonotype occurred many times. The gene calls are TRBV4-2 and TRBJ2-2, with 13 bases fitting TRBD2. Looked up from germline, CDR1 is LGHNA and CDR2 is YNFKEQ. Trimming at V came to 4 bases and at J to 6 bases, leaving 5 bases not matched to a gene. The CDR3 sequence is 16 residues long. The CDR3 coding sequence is TGTGCCAGCAGCCGAGGCGGACTAGCGGGAGCCGGGGAGCTGTTTTTT. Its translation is CASSRGGLAGAGELFF.

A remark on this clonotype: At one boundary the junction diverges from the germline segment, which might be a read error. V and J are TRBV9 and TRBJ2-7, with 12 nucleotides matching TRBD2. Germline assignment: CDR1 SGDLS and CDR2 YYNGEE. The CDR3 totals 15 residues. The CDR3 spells CASSRSTSGSYGQYF. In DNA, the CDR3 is TGTGCCAGCAGCAGGTCGACTAGCGGGAGTTACGGGCAGTACTTC. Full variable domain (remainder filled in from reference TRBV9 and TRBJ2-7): DSGVTQTPKHLITATGQRVTLRCSPRSGDLSVYWYQQSLDQGLQFLIQYYNGEERAKGNILERFSAQQFPDLHSELNLSSLELGDSALYFCASSRSTSGSYGQYFGPGTRLTVT.

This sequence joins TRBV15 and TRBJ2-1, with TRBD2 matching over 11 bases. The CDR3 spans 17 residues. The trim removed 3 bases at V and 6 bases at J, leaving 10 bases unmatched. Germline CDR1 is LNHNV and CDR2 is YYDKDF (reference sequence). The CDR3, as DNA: TGTGCCACCAGCAGTGAACATCTAGCGGGAGGCGGCAATGAGCAGTTCTTC. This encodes CATSSEHLAGGGNEQFF. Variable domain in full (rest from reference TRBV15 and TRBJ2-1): DAMVIQNPRYQVTQFGKPVTLSCSQTLNHNVMYWYQQKSSQAPKLLFHYYDKDFNNEADTPDNFQSRRPNTSFCFLDIRSPGLGDTAMYLCATSSEHLAGGGNEQFFGPGTRLTVL.

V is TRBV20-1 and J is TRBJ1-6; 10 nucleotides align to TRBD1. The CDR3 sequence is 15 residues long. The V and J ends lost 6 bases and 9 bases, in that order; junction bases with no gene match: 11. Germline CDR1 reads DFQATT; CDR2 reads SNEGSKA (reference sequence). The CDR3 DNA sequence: TGCAGTGCCCATCGGACAGGGGGGAATGGTTCACCCCTCCACTTT. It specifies CSAHRTGGNGSPLHF.

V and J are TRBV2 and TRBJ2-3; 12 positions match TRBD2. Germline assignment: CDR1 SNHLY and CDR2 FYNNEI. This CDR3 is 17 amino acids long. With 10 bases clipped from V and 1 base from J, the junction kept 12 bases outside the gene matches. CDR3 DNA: TGTGCCACCGAGACGACTAGCGGGAGATTGGGCACAGATACGCAGTATTTT. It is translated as CATETTSGRLGTDTQYF.

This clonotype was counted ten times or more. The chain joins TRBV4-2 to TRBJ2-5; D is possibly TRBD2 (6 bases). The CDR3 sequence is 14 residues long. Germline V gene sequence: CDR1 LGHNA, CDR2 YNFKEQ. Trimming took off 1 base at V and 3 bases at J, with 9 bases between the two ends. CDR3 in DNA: TGTGCCAGCAGCCAAGGGACTATTAAAGAGACCCAGTACTTC. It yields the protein CASSQGTIKETQYF.

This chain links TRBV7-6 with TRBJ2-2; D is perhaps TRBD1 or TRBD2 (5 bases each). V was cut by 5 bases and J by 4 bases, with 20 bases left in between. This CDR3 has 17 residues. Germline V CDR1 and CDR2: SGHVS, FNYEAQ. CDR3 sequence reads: CASSLTGPGVGTGELFF. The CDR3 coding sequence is TGTGCCAGCAGCCTGACGGGACCTGGGGTGGGCACCGGGGAGCTGTTTTTT.

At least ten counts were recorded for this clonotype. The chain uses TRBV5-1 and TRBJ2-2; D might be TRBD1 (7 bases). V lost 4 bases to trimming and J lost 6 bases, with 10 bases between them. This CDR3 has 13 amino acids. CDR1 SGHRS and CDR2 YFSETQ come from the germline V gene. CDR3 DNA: TGCGCCAGCAGCCCAGGGGGGTCCGGGGAGCTGTTTTTT. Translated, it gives CASSPGGSGELFF.

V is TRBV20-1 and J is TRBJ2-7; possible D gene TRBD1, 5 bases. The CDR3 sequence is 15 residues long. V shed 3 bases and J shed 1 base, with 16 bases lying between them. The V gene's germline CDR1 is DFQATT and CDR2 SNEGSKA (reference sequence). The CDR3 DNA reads TGCAGTGCTAGCGACCAATACAGGTTGTCCTACGAGCAGTACTTC. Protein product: CSASDQYRLSYEQYF.

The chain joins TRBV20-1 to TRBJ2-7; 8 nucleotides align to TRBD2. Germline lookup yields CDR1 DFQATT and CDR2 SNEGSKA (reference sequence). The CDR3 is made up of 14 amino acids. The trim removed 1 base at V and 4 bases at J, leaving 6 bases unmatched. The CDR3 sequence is CSARAASGFYEQYF. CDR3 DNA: TGCAGTGCTAGAGCGGCTAGCGGGTTTTACGAGCAGTACTTC.

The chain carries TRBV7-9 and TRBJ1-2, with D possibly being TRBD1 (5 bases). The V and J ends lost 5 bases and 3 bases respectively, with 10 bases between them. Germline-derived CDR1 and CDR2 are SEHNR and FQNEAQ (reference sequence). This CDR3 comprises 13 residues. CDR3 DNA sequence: TGTGCCAGCAGCCTAGGGGATCACTATGGCTACACCTTC. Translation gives CASSLGDHYGYTF.

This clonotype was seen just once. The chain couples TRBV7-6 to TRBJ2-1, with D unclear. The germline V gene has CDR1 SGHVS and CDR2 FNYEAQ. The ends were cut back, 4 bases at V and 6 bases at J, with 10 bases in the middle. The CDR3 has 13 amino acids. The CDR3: CASSWDSSNEQFF. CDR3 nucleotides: TGTGCCAGCAGCTGGGATTCTAGCAATGAGCAGTTCTTC. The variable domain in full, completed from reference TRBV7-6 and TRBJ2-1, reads GAGVSQSPRYKVTKRGQDVALRCDPISGHVSLYWYRQALGQGPEFLTYFNYEAQQDKSGLPNDRFSAERPEGSISTLTIQRTEQRDSAMYRCASSWDSSNEQFFGPGTRLTVL.

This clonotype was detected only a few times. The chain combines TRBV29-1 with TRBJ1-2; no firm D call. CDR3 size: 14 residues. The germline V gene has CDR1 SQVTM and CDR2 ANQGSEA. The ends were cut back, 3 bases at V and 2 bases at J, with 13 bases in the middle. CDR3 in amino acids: CSVEQTVANYGYTF. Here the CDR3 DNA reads TGCAGCGTTGAGCAGACGGTAGCGAACTATGGCTACACCTTC. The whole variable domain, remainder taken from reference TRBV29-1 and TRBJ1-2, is SAVISQKPSRDICQRGTSLTIQCQVDSQVTMMFWYRQQPGQSLTLIATANQGSEATYESGFVIDKFPISRPNLTFSTLTVSNMSPEDSSIYLCSVEQTVANYGYTFGSGTRLTVV.

Here the CDR3 reads CASSRAVVETQYF. CDR3 DNA sequence: TGTGCCAGCAGCCGGGCGGTCGTGGAGACCCAGTACTTC. The chain joins TRBV14 to TRBJ2-5; D is unresolved. Germline V CDR1 and CDR2: SGHDN, FVKESK. Trimming took 4 bases from V and 5 from J, leaving 11 bases between them. The CDR3 covers 13 residues.

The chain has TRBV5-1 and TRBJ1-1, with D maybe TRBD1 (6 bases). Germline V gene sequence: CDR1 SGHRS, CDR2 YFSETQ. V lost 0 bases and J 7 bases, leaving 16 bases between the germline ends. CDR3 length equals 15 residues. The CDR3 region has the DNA TGCGCCAGCAGCTTGGGTTCGTGGGGGGCTGGTGAAGCTTTCTTT. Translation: CASSLGSWGAGEAFF.

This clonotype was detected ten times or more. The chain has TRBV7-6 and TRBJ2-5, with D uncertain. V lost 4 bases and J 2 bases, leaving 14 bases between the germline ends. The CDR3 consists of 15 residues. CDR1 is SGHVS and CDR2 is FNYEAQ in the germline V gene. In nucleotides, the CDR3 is TGTGCCAGCAGCTCGGGTCAGTCCCAGCAAGAGACCCAGTACTTC. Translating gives CASSSGQSQQETQYF.

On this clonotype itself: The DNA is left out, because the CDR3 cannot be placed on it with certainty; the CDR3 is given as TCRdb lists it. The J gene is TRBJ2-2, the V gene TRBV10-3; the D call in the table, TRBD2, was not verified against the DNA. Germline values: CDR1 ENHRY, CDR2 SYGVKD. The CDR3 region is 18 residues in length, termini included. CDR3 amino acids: CAIREGGEETQYFGELFF.

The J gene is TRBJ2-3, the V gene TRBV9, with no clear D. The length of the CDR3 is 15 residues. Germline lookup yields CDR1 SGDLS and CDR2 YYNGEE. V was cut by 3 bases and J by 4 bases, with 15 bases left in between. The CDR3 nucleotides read TGTGCCAGCAGCGAGACTGCCCTTGGAGCAGATACGCAGTATTTT. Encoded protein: CASSETALGADTQYF.

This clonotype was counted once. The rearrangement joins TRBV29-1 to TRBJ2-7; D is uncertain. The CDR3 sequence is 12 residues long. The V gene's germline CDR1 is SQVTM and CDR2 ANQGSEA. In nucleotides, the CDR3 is TGCAGTGTAGGCATGAATGCCTACGAGCAGTACTTC. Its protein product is CSVGMNAYEQYF.

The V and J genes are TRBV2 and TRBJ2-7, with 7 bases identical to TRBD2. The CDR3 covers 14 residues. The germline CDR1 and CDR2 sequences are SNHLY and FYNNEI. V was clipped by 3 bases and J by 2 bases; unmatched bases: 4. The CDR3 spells CASSDGGRPYEQYF. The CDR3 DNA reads TGTGCCAGCAGTGACGGCGGGAGACCCTACGAGCAGTACTTC.

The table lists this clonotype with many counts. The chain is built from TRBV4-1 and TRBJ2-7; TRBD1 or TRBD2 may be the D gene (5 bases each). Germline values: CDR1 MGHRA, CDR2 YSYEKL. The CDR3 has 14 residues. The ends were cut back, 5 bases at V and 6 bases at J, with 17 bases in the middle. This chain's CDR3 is CASSYPGRFFEQYF. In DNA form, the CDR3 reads TGCGCCAGCAGCTATCCGGGACGCTTCTTCGAGCAGTACTTC.

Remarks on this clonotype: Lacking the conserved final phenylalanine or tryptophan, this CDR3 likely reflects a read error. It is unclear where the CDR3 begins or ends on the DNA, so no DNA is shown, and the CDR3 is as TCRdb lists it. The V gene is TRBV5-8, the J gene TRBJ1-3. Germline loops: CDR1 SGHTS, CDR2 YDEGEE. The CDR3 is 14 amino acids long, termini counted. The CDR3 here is CASSRTSGSTLYNT.

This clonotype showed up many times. The CDR3: CSGKIGTNNSPLHF. In nucleotides, the CDR3 is TGCAGTGGAAAAATTGGGACAAATAATTCACCCCTCCACTTT. V gene TRBV20-1 combines with J gene TRBJ1-6; D might be TRBD1 (6 bases). CDR3 size: 14 residues. V was pared by 7 bases and J by 5 bases, with 15 bases between. CDR1 is DFQATT and CDR2 is SNEGSKA in the germline V gene (reference sequence).

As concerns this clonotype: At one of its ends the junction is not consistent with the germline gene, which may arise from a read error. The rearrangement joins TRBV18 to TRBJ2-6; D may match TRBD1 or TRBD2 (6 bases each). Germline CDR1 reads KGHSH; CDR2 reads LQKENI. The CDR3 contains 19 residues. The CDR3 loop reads CASPPPNGGGGAGANVLTF. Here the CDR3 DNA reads TGTGCCAGCCCACCACCGAACGGGGGCGGAGGTGCTGGGGCCAACGTCCTGACTTTC.

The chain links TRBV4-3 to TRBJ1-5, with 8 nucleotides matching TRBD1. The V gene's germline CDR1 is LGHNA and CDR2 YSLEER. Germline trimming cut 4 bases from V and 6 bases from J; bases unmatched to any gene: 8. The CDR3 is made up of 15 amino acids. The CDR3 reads CASSRTYRGTQPQHF. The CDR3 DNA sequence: TGCGCCAGCAGCCGAACGTACAGGGGGACTCAGCCCCAGCATTTT.

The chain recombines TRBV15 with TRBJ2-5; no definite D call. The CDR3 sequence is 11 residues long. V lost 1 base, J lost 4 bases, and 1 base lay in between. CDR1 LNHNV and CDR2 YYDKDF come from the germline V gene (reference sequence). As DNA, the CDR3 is TGTGCCACCAGCAGAGGAGAGACCCAGTACTTC. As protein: CATSRGETQYF.

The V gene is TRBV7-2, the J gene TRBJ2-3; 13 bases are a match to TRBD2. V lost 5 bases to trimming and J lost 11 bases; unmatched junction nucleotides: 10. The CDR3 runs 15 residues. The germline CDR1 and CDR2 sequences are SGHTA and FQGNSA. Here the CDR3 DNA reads TGTGCCAGCAGCCCTGGACTAGCGGGGGCATACGAGCAGTATTTT. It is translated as CASSPGLAGAYEQYF.

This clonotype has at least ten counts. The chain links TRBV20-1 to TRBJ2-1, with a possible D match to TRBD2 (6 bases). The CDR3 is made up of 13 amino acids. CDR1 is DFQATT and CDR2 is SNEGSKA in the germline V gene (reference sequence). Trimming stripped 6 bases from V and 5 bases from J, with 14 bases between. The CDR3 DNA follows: TGCAGTGCGTATTTAGCGGACCACAATGAGCAGTTCTTC. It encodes CSAYLADHNEQFF.

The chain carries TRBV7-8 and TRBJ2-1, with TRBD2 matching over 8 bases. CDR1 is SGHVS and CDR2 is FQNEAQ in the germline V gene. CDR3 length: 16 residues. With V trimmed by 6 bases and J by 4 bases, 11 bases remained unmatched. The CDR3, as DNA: TGTGCCAGCAGTTCCAGCCACCGGGGGGGTTACAATGAGCAGTTCTTC. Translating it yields CASSSSHRGGYNEQFF.